In its sample, the clone carrying this TCR beta chain was seen many times. Its cognate antigen is unknown. There were TCR beta CDR3 regions amplified from RNA transcripts. The HTBI primer set served for first-round RT-PCR of the TCR CDR3. Each CDR3 protein gets one entry after TCRdb re-called the multiplex PCR reads with MiXCR. The sample contains around 350,000 distinct CDR3 sequences, 15% to 18% of which appear only once. There are 18 residues in the CDR3. Trimming took 1 base from V and 1 from J, leaving 18 bases between them. CDR1 and CDR2 (germline): SGHAT, FQDESV (reference sequence). The data are from a study of T cells in Graves' hyperthyroidism and ophthalmopathy. General study points: The blood repertoire included most of the expanded thyroid clonotypes above 0.001.

Specimen: blood. This TCR came from a woman younger than 30 with Graves' hyperthyroidism that later progressed to Graves' ophthalmopathy. This chain joins TRBV11-1 and TRBJ2-3, with a possible D match to TRBD1 (6 bases). The CDR3 protein is CASSLGNWRQVGTDTQYF. The CDR3 DNA reads TGTGCCAGCAGCTTAGGCAACTGGCGACAGGTCGGCACAGATACGCAGTATTTT. Drawing the rest from reference TRBV11-1 and TRBJ2-3, the complete variable domain is EAEVAQSPRYKITEKSQAVAFWCDPISGHATLYWYRQILGQGPELLVQFQDESVVDDSQLPKDRFSAERLKGVDSTLKIQPAELGDSAMYLCASSLGNWRQVGTDTQYFGPGTRLTVL.